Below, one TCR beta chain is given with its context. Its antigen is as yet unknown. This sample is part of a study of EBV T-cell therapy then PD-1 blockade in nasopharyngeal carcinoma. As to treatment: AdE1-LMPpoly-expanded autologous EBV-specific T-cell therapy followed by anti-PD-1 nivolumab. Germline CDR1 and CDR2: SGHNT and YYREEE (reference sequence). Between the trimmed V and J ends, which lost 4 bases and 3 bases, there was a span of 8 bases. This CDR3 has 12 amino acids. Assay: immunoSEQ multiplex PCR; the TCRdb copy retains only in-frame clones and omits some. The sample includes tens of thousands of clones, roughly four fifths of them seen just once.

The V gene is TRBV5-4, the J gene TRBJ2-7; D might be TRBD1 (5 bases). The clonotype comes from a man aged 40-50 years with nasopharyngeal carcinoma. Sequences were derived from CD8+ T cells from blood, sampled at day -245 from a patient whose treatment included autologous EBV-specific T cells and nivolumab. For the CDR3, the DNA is TGTGCCAGCAGCCCGCAGGGCTACGAGCAGTACTTC. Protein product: CASSPQGYEQYF.